A single sample gave rise to the 4 T cell receptor beta chains below, sequenced in a study of PD-1 blockade in classical Hodgkin lymphoma. Assay used: immunoSEQ multiplex PCR; TCRdb lists only in-frame clones, some missing. Among almost 2,000 clones, 70% to 90% were seen once, and the ten largest hold over 35%. As to time point: cycle 4 day 1 (C4D1), after more than five weeks of nivolumab. Every patient relapsed after autologous stem cell transplantation, and brentuximab vedotin exposure varied. Thawed PBMCs were the source of CD4+ T cells, purified by magnetic negative selection. The input for sequencing was CD4+ T cells from blood, taken before the fourth cycle of nivolumab. The receptors shown here come from a human donor with classical Hodgkin lymphoma.

This chain joins TRBV5-1 and TRBJ1-1; no definite D call. This CDR3 comprises 14 residues. Trimming removed 4 bases from V and 2 bases from J, with 12 bases in between. Looked up from germline, CDR1 is SGHRS and CDR2 is YFSETQ. The CDR3 here is CASSRHIDNTEAFF. In DNA, the CDR3 is TGCGCCAGCAGCAGACACATAGACAACACTGAAGCTTTCTTT.

The DNA of the CDR3 is TGTGCCAGCTCACGGGGACAGGACTTCGGTGGCTACACCTTC. Translating gives CASSRGQDFGGYTF. The chain uses TRBV18 and TRBJ1-2; 8 bases match TRBD1. Trimming took 4 bases from V and 7 from J; bases not matched to a gene: 8. Looked up from germline, CDR1 is KGHSH and CDR2 is LQKENI. This CDR3 region has 14 residues.

V usage is TRBV5-1 and J usage is TRBJ2-7; tentative D call: TRBD2 (6 bases). Germline V gives CDR1 SGHRS, CDR2 YFSETQ. The CDR3 length is 14 residues. V lost 7 bases to trimming and J lost 5 bases, with 19 bases between them. CDR3 nucleotide sequence: TGCGCCAGCGCCAGAAATCGGGAGTGGGACGAGCAGTACTTC. Its translation: CASARNREWDEQYF.

The chain recombines TRBV5-1 with TRBJ2-3; D ambiguous. The CDR3 runs to 14 residues. CDR1 and CDR2 (germline): SGHRS, YFSETQ. Between the trimmed V and J ends, which lost 1 base and 0 bases, there was a span of 6 bases. CDR3 region: CASSLSDSTDTQYF. CDR3 coding DNA: TGCGCCAGCAGCTTGTCCGACAGCACAGATACGCAGTATTTT.